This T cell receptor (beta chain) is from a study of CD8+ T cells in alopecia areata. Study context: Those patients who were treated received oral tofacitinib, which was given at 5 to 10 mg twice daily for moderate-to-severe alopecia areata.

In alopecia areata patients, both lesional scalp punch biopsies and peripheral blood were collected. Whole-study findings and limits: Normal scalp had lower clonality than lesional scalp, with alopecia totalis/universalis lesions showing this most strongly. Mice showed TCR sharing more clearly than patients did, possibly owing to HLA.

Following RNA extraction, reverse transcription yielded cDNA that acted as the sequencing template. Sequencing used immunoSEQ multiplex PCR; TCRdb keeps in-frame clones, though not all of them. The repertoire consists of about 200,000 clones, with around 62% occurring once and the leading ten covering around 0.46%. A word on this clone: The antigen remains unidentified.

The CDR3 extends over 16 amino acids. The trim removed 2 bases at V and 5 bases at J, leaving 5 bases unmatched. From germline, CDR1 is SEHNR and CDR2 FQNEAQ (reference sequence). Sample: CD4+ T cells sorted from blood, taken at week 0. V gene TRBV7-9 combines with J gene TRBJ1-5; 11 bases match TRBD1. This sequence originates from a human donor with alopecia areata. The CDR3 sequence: CASSLLDRGHHQPQHF. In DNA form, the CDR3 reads TGTGCCAGCAGCTTATTGGACAGGGGGCATCATCAGCCCCAGCATTTT. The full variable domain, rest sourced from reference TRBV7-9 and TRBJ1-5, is DTGVSQNPRHKITKRGQNVTFRCDPISEHNRLYWYRQTLGQGPEFLTYFQNEAQLEKSRLLSDRFSAERPKGSFSTLEIQRTEQGDSAMYLCASSLLDRGHHQPQHFGDGTRLSIL.